The entry that follows covers one TCR beta chain sequence. This sample was taken from a study of shared T cell receptors in the human thymus. With 11 bases removed from V and 1 base from J, the gap between germline ends came to 9 bases. Germline loops: CDR1 WSHSY, CDR2 SAAADI. The length of the CDR3 is 11 residues. Profiling relied on immunoSEQ multiplex PCR, and the TCRdb table lists in-frame clones only, not all of them. The sample consists of about 500,000 clones, more than 75% of them appearing once. The same specimen was also included in a second study, on human thymus T cells. In that study: Healthy Finnish infants undergoing corrective surgery for congenital heart defects provided the donor material. The thymus was resected at corrective cardiac surgery. An apparent bias in V and J gene usage was seen in thymic and blood repertoires.

Material: thymocytes. This clonotype was sampled from a boy under two years old with a congenital heart defect. The rearrangement uses TRBV10-2 and TRBJ2-7; D is possibly TRBD1 (5 bases). Here the CDR3 DNA reads TGCGCCTGGGGCCCTTCCTACGAGCAGTACTTC. Its translation is CAWGPSYEQYF.